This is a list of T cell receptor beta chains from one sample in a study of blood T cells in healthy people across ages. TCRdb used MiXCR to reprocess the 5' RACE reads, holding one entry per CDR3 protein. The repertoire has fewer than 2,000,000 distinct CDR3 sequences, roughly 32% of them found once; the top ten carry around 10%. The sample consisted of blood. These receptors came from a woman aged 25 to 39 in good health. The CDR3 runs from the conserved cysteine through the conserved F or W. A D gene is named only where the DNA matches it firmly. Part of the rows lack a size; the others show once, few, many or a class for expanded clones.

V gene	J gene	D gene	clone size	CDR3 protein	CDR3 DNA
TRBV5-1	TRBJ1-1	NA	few	CASRLVNTEAFF	TGCGCCAGCAGACTAGTGAACACTGAAGCTTTCTTT
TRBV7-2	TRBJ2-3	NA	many	CASSLGIGRTTMSSTDTQYF	TGTGCCAGCAGCTTAGGGATAGGGCGGACCACGATGTCTAGCACAGATACGCAGTATTTT
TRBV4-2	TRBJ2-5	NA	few	CASSHVEVGVGETQYF	TGTGCCAGCAGTCATGTGGAGGTCGGGGTGGGAGAGACCCAGTACTTC
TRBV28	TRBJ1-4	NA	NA	CASSLKWGGEKLFF	TGTGCCAGCAGTTTAAAATGGGGCGGTGAAAAACTGTTTTTT
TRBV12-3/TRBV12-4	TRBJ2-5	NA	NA	CASRTWAGAEETQYF	TGTGCCAGCAGGACTTGGGCTGGAGCCGAAGAGACCCAGTACTTC
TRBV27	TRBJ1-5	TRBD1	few	CASSYRGGQPQHF	TGTGCCAGCAGTTACAGGGGCGGGCAGCCCCAGCATTTT
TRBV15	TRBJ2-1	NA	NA	CATSSGTLEQFF	TGTGCCACCAGCAGCGGGACGCTCGAGCAGTTCTTC
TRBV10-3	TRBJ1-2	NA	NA	CAISAGNYGYTF	TGTGCCATCAGTGCAGGGAACTATGGCTACACCTTC
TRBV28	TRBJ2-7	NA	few	CASSFRTVAHSYEQYF	TGTGCCAGCAGTTTCCGGACAGTGGCGCACTCCTACGAGCAGTACTTC
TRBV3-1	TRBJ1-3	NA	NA	CASSPLAAGTTGSIGNTIYF	TGTGCCAGCAGCCCCCTCGCGGCGGGGACGACCGGGAGTATCGGAAACACCATATATTTT
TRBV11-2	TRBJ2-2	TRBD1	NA	CASSLRQGVGTGELFF	TGTGCCAGCAGCTTACGACAGGGGGTGGGCACCGGGGAGCTGTTTTTT
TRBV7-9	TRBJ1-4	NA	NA	CASTEGPGSGKLFF	TGTGCAAGCACCGAGGGCCCAGGGTCGGGAAAACTGTTTTTT
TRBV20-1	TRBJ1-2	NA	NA	CSATPDGKGGYTF	TGCAGTGCAACCCCGGACGGGAAGGGTGGCTACACCTTC
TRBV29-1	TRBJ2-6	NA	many	CSVDTGTGANVLTF	TGCAGCGTGGACACAGGGACCGGGGCCAACGTCCTGACTTTC
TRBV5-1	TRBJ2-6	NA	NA	CASTEAGANVLTF	TGCGCCAGCACGGAAGCCGGGGCCAACGTCCTGACTTTC
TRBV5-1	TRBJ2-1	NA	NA	CASSFGWEQFF	TGCGCCAGCAGCTTTGGATGGGAGCAGTTCTTC
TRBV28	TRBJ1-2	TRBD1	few	CASSLWGTGEGGYTF	TGTGCCAGCAGTTTATGGGGGACAGGGGAAGGCGGCTACACCTTC
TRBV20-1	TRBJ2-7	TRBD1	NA	CSARRGQGYYEQYF	TGCAGTGCTAGAAGGGGACAGGGATACTACGAGCAGTACTTC
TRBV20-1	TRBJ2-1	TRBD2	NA	CSADGAGGYNEQFF	TGCAGTGCAGACGGAGCGGGGGGGTACAATGAGCAGTTCTTC
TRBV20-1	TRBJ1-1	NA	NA	CSAWAQYTEAFF	TGCAGTGCTTGGGCCCAGTACACTGAAGCTTTCTTT
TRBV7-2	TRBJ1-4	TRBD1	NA	CASSPRQGLEKLFF	TGTGCCAGCAGCCCCAGACAGGGACTTGAAAAACTGTTTTTT
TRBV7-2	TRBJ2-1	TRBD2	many	CASSLGLAGGLVDEQFF	TGTGCCAGCAGCTTAGGACTAGCGGGGGGGCTAGTCGATGAGCAGTTCTTC
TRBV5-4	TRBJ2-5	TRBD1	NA	CASSHSQGTGEETQYF	TGTGCCAGCAGCCATTCCCAAGGGACAGGGGAAGAGACCCAGTACTTC
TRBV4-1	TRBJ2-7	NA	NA	CASSQDWGGKQYF	TGCGCCAGCAGCCAAGATTGGGGCGGGAAGCAGTACTTC
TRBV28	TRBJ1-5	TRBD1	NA	CASSLFGQGINQPQHF	TGTGCCAGCAGTTTATTCGGACAGGGGATTAATCAGCCCCAGCATTTT
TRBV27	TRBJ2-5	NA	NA	CASSLGSGVRETQYF	TGTGCCAGCAGTTTAGGGTCCGGGGTGAGGGAGACCCAGTACTTC
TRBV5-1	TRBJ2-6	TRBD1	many	CASSLGGGLSSGANVLTF	TGCGCCAGCAGCTTGGGAGGGGGCCTGAGCTCTGGGGCCAACGTCCTGACTTTC
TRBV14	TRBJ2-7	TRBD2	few	CASESSGGNEQYF	TGTGCCAGCGAATCTAGCGGGGGGAACGAGCAGTACTTC
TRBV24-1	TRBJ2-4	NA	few	CAGRRLTAKNIQYF	TGTGCCGGACGGCGACTTACCGCCAAAAACATTCAGTACTTC
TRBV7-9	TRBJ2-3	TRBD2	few	CASSAGTSGSRTDTQYF	TGTGCCAGCAGCGCGGGGACTAGCGGGAGTAGGACAGATACGCAGTATTTT
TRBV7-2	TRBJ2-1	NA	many	CASSTRQSNEQFF	TGTGCCAGCAGCACCAGACAGTCCAATGAGCAGTTCTTC
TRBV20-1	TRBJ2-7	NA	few	CSARDSGGTSYEQYF	TGCAGTGCTAGGGATTCTGGGGGAACCTCCTACGAGCAGTACTTC
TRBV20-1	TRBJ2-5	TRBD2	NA	CSARDQRGGGQTQYF	TGCAGTGCTAGAGACCAGCGGGGGGGCGGCCAGACCCAGTACTTC
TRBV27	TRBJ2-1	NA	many	CASRRTGSNEQFF	TGTGCCAGCAGGCGAACAGGGAGTAATGAGCAGTTCTTC
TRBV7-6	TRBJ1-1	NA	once	CASSLTVGGHTEAFF	TGTGCCAGCAGCTTAACGGTGGGGGGGCACACTGAAGCTTTCTTT
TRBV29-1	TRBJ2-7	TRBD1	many	CSVLDRGFYEQYF	TGCAGCGTTCTGGACAGGGGCTTCTACGAGCAGTACTTC
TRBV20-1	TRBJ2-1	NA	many	CSAGRASDEQFF	TGCAGTGCCGGTCGGGCTTCTGATGAGCAGTTCTTC
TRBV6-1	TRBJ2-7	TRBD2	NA	CASRPGTSGGTTYEQYF	TGTGCCAGCAGGCCCGGGACTAGCGGGGGGACTACCTACGAGCAGTACTTC
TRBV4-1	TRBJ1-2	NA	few	CASSSVQGFYGYTF	TGCGCCAGCAGCTCCGTGCAGGGGTTCTATGGCTACACCTTC
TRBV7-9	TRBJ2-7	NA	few	CASSLATPFSEQYF	TGTGCCAGCAGCTTAGCGACGCCTTTTAGCGAGCAGTACTTC
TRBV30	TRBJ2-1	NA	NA	CALYREGSYNEQFF	TGTGCCTTATACAGGGAGGGGTCCTACAATGAGCAGTTCTTC
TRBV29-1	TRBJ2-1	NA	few	CSGVGATDNEQFF	TGCAGCGGGGTAGGAGCGACCGACAATGAGCAGTTCTTC
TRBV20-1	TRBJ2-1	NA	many	CSARVRGANEQFF	TGCAGTGCTAGAGTTCGGGGGGCGAATGAGCAGTTCTTC
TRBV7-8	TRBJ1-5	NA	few	CASSLSEKTGLTQHF	TGTGCCAGCAGCTTGAGTGAAAAAACAGGTCTGACCCAGCATTTT
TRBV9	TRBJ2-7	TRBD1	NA	CASSVTGGVDYEQYF	TGTGCCAGCAGCGTAACAGGGGGCGTTGACTACGAGCAGTACTTC
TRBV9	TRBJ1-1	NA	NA	CASSAGTQGIYPEAFF	TGTGCCAGCAGCGCCGGAACGCAGGGGATTTACCCTGAAGCTTTCTTT
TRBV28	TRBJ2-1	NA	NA	CASSLYDRYNEQFF	TGTGCCAGCAGCCTGTACGACAGGTACAATGAGCAGTTCTTC
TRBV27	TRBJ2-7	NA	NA	CASRWTPLNEQYF	TGTGCCAGCAGATGGACGCCGCTTAACGAGCAGTACTTC
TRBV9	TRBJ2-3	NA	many	CASSDTGLTDTQYF	TGTGCCAGCAGCGACACGGGCTTAACAGATACGCAGTATTTT
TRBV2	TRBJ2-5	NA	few	CASSPGIRVTQQYF	TGTGCCAGCAGCCCCGGGATACGCGTTACTCAGCAGTACTTC
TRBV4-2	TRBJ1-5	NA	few	CASSQGQVNQPQHF	TGTGCCAGCAGCCAAGGACAGGTCAATCAGCCCCAGCATTTT